This TCR beta chain was identified during a study of technical replicates of blood from several donors. The CDR3 sequence is 14 residues long. Germline V lookup: CDR1 WSHSY, CDR2 SAAADI. J was trimmed by 6 bases and V by 6 bases; bases with no gene match: 8. Assay used: immunoSEQ multiplex PCR; TCRdb lists only in-frame clones, some missing. The repertoire includes 65,000 to 80,000 clones, under 99% of them detected once, and around 0.2% sits in the top ten. Input material: T cells isolated from PBMCs. The rearrangement uses TRBV10-2 and TRBJ1-5; 7 bases are a match to TRBD1. The source is a human donor in good health. CDR3 residues: CASRNRGEVQPQHF. The CDR3 DNA is TGCGCCAGCAGAAACAGGGGAGAGGTTCAGCCCCAGCATTTT.